A selection of T cell receptor beta chains follows, all from one sample in a study of blood T cells in healthy people across ages. TCRdb re-derived calls from the 5' RACE reads in MiXCR, one entry per CDR3 protein. Of around 1,800,000 distinct CDR3 sequences in the sample, approximately 39% were seen once. The specimen sequenced was blood. The receptors were sampled from a human donor in good health. Both conserved end residues are part of each CDR3. Fields, in order: J gene, clone size, D gene, V gene, CDR3 DNA, CDR3 protein. The D gene is left open where the match is weak. For some rows the clone size is stated as once, few or many, or as a class when expanded; others skip it.

j_call: TRBJ2-7; clone_size: many; d_call: NA; v_call: TRBV3-1; cdr3_nt: TGTGCCAGCAGCCAAGTAGACAGCTCCTACGAGCAGTACTTC; cdr3_aa: CASSQVDSSYEQYF
j_call: TRBJ1-6; clone_size: few; d_call: NA; v_call: TRBV14; cdr3_nt: TGTGCCAGCAGCCCCCTAGGGGGACAAACGCCCCTCCACTTT; cdr3_aa: CASSPLGGQTPLHF
j_call: TRBJ2-7; clone_size: NA; d_call: TRBD2; v_call: TRBV7-2; cdr3_nt: TGTGCCAGCAGCCCGGCGAGACTAGCGGCCTCCTACGAGCAGTACTTC; cdr3_aa: CASSPARLAASYEQYF
j_call: TRBJ2-4; clone_size: NA; d_call: NA; v_call: TRBV7-2; cdr3_nt: TGTGCCAGCAGCTTTTCGGGACTAAACATTCAGTACTTC; cdr3_aa: CASSFSGLNIQYF
j_call: TRBJ2-7; clone_size: NA; d_call: TRBD1; v_call: TRBV29-1; cdr3_nt: TGCAGCGTTGAAGCCCTGAGGACAGGGGGCTACGAGCAGTACTTC; cdr3_aa: CSVEALRTGGYEQYF
j_call: TRBJ1-1; clone_size: NA; d_call: NA; v_call: TRBV15; cdr3_nt: TGTGCCACCGGGGCAGGGTTTGCGACTGAAGCTTTCTTT; cdr3_aa: CATGAGFATEAFF
j_call: TRBJ1-1; clone_size: few; d_call: NA; v_call: TRBV5-4; cdr3_nt: TGTGCCAGCAGCTTGCGAACAGATACTACTGAAGCTTTCTTT; cdr3_aa: CASSLRTDTTEAFF
j_call: TRBJ2-3; clone_size: NA; d_call: TRBD2; v_call: TRBV6-5; cdr3_nt: TGTGCCAGCAGCCTTCTCCCTAGCGGGGAAGCAGATACGCAGTATTTT; cdr3_aa: CASSLLPSGEADTQYF
j_call: TRBJ2-1; clone_size: NA; d_call: TRBD2; v_call: TRBV20-1; cdr3_nt: TGCAGTGCTAGTGGTACTAGCGGGGTTTTTGATGAGCAGTTCTTC; cdr3_aa: CSASGTSGVFDEQFF
j_call: TRBJ2-1; clone_size: NA; d_call: TRBD2; v_call: TRBV20-1; cdr3_nt: TGCAGTGCTATCGCGGGGGTGAACAATGAGCAGTTCTTC; cdr3_aa: CSAIAGVNNEQFF
j_call: TRBJ2-1; clone_size: NA; d_call: TRBD2; v_call: TRBV3-1; cdr3_nt: TGTGCCAGCAGCCAAGGGGAGGGGACTGAGCAGTTCTTC; cdr3_aa: CASSQGEGTEQFF
j_call: TRBJ1-5; clone_size: NA; d_call: NA; v_call: TRBV12-3/TRBV12-4; cdr3_nt: TGTGCCAGCAGTTCCATCTACAGGGTCGGGGATCAGCCCCAGCATTTT; cdr3_aa: CASSSIYRVGDQPQHF
j_call: TRBJ1-5; clone_size: NA; d_call: NA; v_call: TRBV12-3/TRBV12-4; cdr3_nt: TGTGCCAGCAGTTTTAGCCAAGGGGGCAATCAGCCCCAGCATTTT; cdr3_aa: CASSFSQGGNQPQHF
j_call: TRBJ2-5; clone_size: NA; d_call: TRBD1; v_call: TRBV27; cdr3_nt: TGTGCCAGCAGTCCGGGGACAGCTTCCCAAGAGACCCAGTACTTC; cdr3_aa: CASSPGTASQETQYF
j_call: TRBJ2-1; clone_size: NA; d_call: NA; v_call: TRBV5-1; cdr3_nt: TGCGCCAGCGGTATGCGGGGAACTTACAATGAGCAGTTCTTC; cdr3_aa: CASGMRGTYNEQFF
j_call: TRBJ1-2; clone_size: once; d_call: NA; v_call: TRBV9; cdr3_nt: TGTGCCAGCGGCTCATTCCAGGGGAGAGGCTACACCTTC; cdr3_aa: CASGSFQGRGYTF
j_call: TRBJ2-4; clone_size: many; d_call: NA; v_call: TRBV5-6; cdr3_nt: TGTGCCAGCAGCTTGTTTCAGGGTTTAAAAAACATTCAGTACTTC; cdr3_aa: CASSLFQGLKNIQYF
j_call: TRBJ2-7; clone_size: NA; d_call: NA; v_call: TRBV5-1; cdr3_nt: TGCGCCAGCAGCTACTACGGTGTCCACGAGCAGTACTTC; cdr3_aa: CASSYYGVHEQYF
j_call: TRBJ2-1; clone_size: few; d_call: NA; v_call: TRBV6-2/TRBV6-3; cdr3_nt: TGTGCCAGCTCTAGAGGGGGGTATGCCTACAATGAGCAGTTCTTC; cdr3_aa: CASSRGGYAYNEQFF
j_call: TRBJ2-1; clone_size: NA; d_call: NA; v_call: TRBV5-1; cdr3_nt: TGCGCCAGCAGTTGGACACGCGATGAGCAGTTCTTC; cdr3_aa: CASSWTRDEQFF
j_call: TRBJ2-1; clone_size: few; d_call: TRBD2; v_call: TRBV27; cdr3_nt: TGTGCCAGCAGTCCCGAAGGGACCGCGGGGGACCTCCAGTTCTTC; cdr3_aa: CASSPEGTAGDLQFF
j_call: TRBJ1-2; clone_size: NA; d_call: TRBD1; v_call: TRBV11-3; cdr3_nt: TGTGCCAGCAGCTCCACACAGGGGAGCGGCTACACCTTC; cdr3_aa: CASSSTQGSGYTF
j_call: TRBJ1-2; clone_size: NA; d_call: NA; v_call: TRBV7-7; cdr3_nt: TGTGCTAGCAGCTCCTACACCTCCGGGCGAGGCTACACCTTC; cdr3_aa: CASSSYTSGRGYTF
j_call: TRBJ1-5; clone_size: NA; d_call: NA; v_call: TRBV24-1; cdr3_nt: TGTGCCACCAGTGCTCGCGGCGAGGGAAGGCCCCAGCATTTT; cdr3_aa: CATSARGEGRPQHF
j_call: TRBJ2-4; clone_size: NA; d_call: TRBD1; v_call: TRBV12-3/TRBV12-4; cdr3_nt: TGTGCCAACAGTTTAGTCGGGACAGGGGGTAATATGGAGCAGTACTTC; cdr3_aa: CANSLVGTGGNMEQYF
j_call: TRBJ2-3; clone_size: NA; d_call: TRBD2; v_call: TRBV20-1; cdr3_nt: TGCAGTGCCCGCCCCACTAGCGCCCTCAGAGATACGCAGTATTTT; cdr3_aa: CSARPTSALRDTQYF
j_call: TRBJ2-5; clone_size: NA; d_call: TRBD2; v_call: TRBV20-1; cdr3_nt: TGCAGTGCTGGAGAGCGGGGTCGAGAGACCCAGTACTTC; cdr3_aa: CSAGERGRETQYF
j_call: TRBJ2-3; clone_size: NA; d_call: TRBD2; v_call: TRBV7-3; cdr3_nt: TGTGCCAGCAGCTTAGAACCGGGACTAGCGGGGGCCAACGCGGTCACAGATACGCAGTATTTT; cdr3_aa: CASSLEPGLAGANAVTDTQYF
j_call: TRBJ2-5; clone_size: NA; d_call: NA; v_call: TRBV19; cdr3_nt: TGTGCCAGTAGTATTATAAGGGCAACGAAAGAGACCCAGTACTTC; cdr3_aa: CASSIIRATKETQYF
j_call: TRBJ1-2; clone_size: NA; d_call: TRBD1; v_call: TRBV12-3/TRBV12-4; cdr3_nt: TGTGCCAGCCGGACAGGGGGATTGGGCTACACCTTC; cdr3_aa: CASRTGGLGYTF
j_call: TRBJ1-2; clone_size: few; d_call: TRBD1; v_call: TRBV28; cdr3_nt: TGTGCCAGCAGTTCGGTGGGACAGGGAATGTATGGCTACACCTTC; cdr3_aa: CASSSVGQGMYGYTF
j_call: TRBJ2-4; clone_size: NA; d_call: TRBD2; v_call: TRBV7-6; cdr3_nt: TGTGCCAGCAGCCCGCGACTAGCGGGGGGTGTAGACAATGAGCAGTACTTC; cdr3_aa: CASSPRLAGGVDNEQYF
j_call: TRBJ2-1; clone_size: once; d_call: NA; v_call: TRBV6-5; cdr3_nt: TGTGCCAGCAGTTACAAAGGGCCCCACAATGAGCAGTTCTTC; cdr3_aa: CASSYKGPHNEQFF
j_call: TRBJ2-1; clone_size: many; d_call: NA; v_call: TRBV7-8; cdr3_nt: TGTGCCAGCAGCTTAAGGGGGAGGGGGTTTTTTCGAGAGGAGCAGTTCTTC; cdr3_aa: CASSLRGRGFFREEQFF
j_call: TRBJ1-2; clone_size: few; d_call: NA; v_call: TRBV7-9; cdr3_nt: TGTGCCAGCAGCTTAGCCGGCGGGGCAGGGAGCTATGGCTACACCTTC; cdr3_aa: CASSLAGGAGSYGYTF
j_call: TRBJ1-1; clone_size: once; d_call: NA; v_call: TRBV25-1; cdr3_nt: TGTGCCAGCAGTGAATATGGACTTGAGACTGAAGCTTTCTTT; cdr3_aa: CASSEYGLETEAFF
j_call: TRBJ2-4; clone_size: few; d_call: NA; v_call: TRBV5-6; cdr3_nt: TGTGCCAGCAGCTTGGAGCGCGGCAGAGAGTACTTC; cdr3_aa: CASSLERGREYF
j_call: TRBJ2-3; clone_size: NA; d_call: NA; v_call: TRBV9; cdr3_nt: TGTGCCAGCAGCCAAACCTATTTCGAAGATACGCAGTATTTT; cdr3_aa: CASSQTYFEDTQYF
j_call: TRBJ2-3; clone_size: few; d_call: NA; v_call: TRBV7-2; cdr3_nt: TGTGCCAGCAGCTTAGAGGCTAGCCTTAGCACAGATACGCAGTATTTT; cdr3_aa: CASSLEASLSTDTQYF
j_call: TRBJ1-2; clone_size: NA; d_call: NA; v_call: TRBV3-1; cdr3_nt: TGTGCCAGCAGCCAATCCTCGGGGGATGGCTACACCTTC; cdr3_aa: CASSQSSGDGYTF
j_call: TRBJ2-2; clone_size: few; d_call: NA; v_call: TRBV5-1; cdr3_nt: TGCGCCAGCAGCTCACAGGGCGTCGGGGAGCTGTTTTTT; cdr3_aa: CASSSQGVGELFF
j_call: TRBJ1-6; clone_size: once; d_call: NA; v_call: TRBV7-3; cdr3_nt: TGTGCCAGCAGCTTAAGGGGGCCGACCTATAATTCACCCCTCCACTTT; cdr3_aa: CASSLRGPTYNSPLHF
j_call: TRBJ1-2; clone_size: NA; d_call: NA; v_call: TRBV9; cdr3_nt: TGTGCCAGCAGCGGCAACAGGCGGAGCTATGGCTACACCTTC; cdr3_aa: CASSGNRRSYGYTF
j_call: TRBJ2-7; clone_size: NA; d_call: NA; v_call: TRBV12-3/TRBV12-4; cdr3_nt: TGTGCCAGCAGTTTACAGGGGTACTGGAAGGACGAGCAGTACTTC; cdr3_aa: CASSLQGYWKDEQYF
j_call: TRBJ2-3; clone_size: few; d_call: TRBD2; v_call: TRBV12-3/TRBV12-4; cdr3_nt: TGTGCCAGCAAGGTAGCGGGGGACAGTAAGCAGTATTTT; cdr3_aa: CASKVAGDSKQYF
j_call: TRBJ1-2; clone_size: NA; d_call: NA; v_call: TRBV24-1; cdr3_nt: TGTGCCACCAGTGTAACGTCGGACTATGGCTACACCTTC; cdr3_aa: CATSVTSDYGYTF
j_call: TRBJ2-4; clone_size: NA; d_call: TRBD2; v_call: TRBV7-8; cdr3_nt: TGTGCCAGCAGCTTAACGCCTAGCGGGGGCCCAGGAGATGTGCAGTACTTC; cdr3_aa: CASSLTPSGGPGDVQYF
j_call: TRBJ2-2; clone_size: few; d_call: TRBD1; v_call: TRBV14; cdr3_nt: TGTGCCAGCAGCCGAACCGGGACAGCCTTCACCGGGGAGCTGTTTTTT; cdr3_aa: CASSRTGTAFTGELFF
j_call: TRBJ2-7; clone_size: NA; d_call: NA; v_call: TRBV7-2; cdr3_nt: TGTGCCAGCAGCTTAGGACGTCAATCAAACCACGAGCAGTACTTC; cdr3_aa: CASSLGRQSNHEQYF
j_call: TRBJ1-1; clone_size: NA; d_call: NA; v_call: TRBV7-3; cdr3_nt: TGTGCCAGCAGCTATTTTGTGAACACTGAAGCTTTCTTT; cdr3_aa: CASSYFVNTEAFF